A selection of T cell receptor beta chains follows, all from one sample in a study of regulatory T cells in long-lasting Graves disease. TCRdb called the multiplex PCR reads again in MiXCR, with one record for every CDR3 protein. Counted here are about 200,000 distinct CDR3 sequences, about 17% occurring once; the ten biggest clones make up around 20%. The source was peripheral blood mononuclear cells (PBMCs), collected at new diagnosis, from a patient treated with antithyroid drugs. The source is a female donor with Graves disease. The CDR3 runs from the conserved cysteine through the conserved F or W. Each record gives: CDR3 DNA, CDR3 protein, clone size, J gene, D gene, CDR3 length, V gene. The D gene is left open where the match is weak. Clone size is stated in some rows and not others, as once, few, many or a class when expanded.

CDR3 DNA: TGCGCCAGCAGCTTGATCGGGGAGGCGAACACCGGGGAGCTGTTTTTT; CDR3 protein: CASSLIGEANTGELFF; clone size: few; J gene: TRBJ2-2; D gene: -; CDR3 length: 16; V gene: TRBV5-1
CDR3 DNA: TGTGCCAGCTCACCACCCCCCACCGATGAGCAGTTCTTC; CDR3 protein: CASSPPPTDEQFF; clone size: many; J gene: TRBJ2-1; D gene: -; CDR3 length: 13; V gene: TRBV18
CDR3 DNA: TGTGCCAGCAGTTTAGCTTATGGCTACACCTTC; CDR3 protein: CASSLAYGYTF; clone size: many; J gene: TRBJ1-2; D gene: -; CDR3 length: 11; V gene: TRBV28
CDR3 DNA: TGTGCCAGCACGAGTGGCTATGGCTACACCTTC; CDR3 protein: CASTSGYGYTF; clone size: many; J gene: TRBJ1-2; D gene: -; CDR3 length: 11; V gene: TRBV28
CDR3 DNA: TGTGCCAGCATCAAACGGGGCGGCTCCTACAATGAGCAGTTCTTC; CDR3 protein: CASIKRGGSYNEQFF; clone size: many; J gene: TRBJ2-1; D gene: -; CDR3 length: 15; V gene: TRBV6-1
CDR3 DNA: TGTGCCAGCAGGACGGGACGGGGAGAAGAGACCCAGTACTTC; CDR3 protein: CASRTGRGEETQYF; clone size: many; J gene: TRBJ2-5; D gene: -; CDR3 length: 14; V gene: TRBV7-9
CDR3 DNA: TGTGCCAGCAGCTCTCCGGGAGCCTATGGCTACACCTTC; CDR3 protein: CASSSPGAYGYTF; clone size: -; J gene: TRBJ1-2; D gene: -; CDR3 length: 13; V gene: TRBV7-9
CDR3 DNA: TGTGCCAGCAGCCGAAGGGGGGAAAATTCACCCCTCCACTTT; CDR3 protein: CASSRRGENSPLHF; clone size: many; J gene: TRBJ1-6; D gene: -; CDR3 length: 14; V gene: TRBV27
CDR3 DNA: TGTGCCAGCAGTCGGCTGGACAGGGATAATTCACCCCTCCACTTT; CDR3 protein: CASSRLDRDNSPLHF; clone size: many; J gene: TRBJ1-6; D gene: TRBD1; CDR3 length: 15; V gene: TRBV6-1
CDR3 DNA: TGTGCCAGCAGGGGCCAGGGGGCCGCTGAAGCTTTCTTT; CDR3 protein: CASRGQGAAEAFF; clone size: many; J gene: TRBJ1-1; D gene: TRBD1; CDR3 length: 13; V gene: TRBV6-1
CDR3 DNA: TGTGCCAGCAGTTTTTTAGGGTATGGTTCCAATGAGCAGTTCTTC; CDR3 protein: CASSFLGYGSNEQFF; clone size: many; J gene: TRBJ2-1; D gene: -; CDR3 length: 15; V gene: TRBV12-3/TRBV12-4
CDR3 DNA: TGTGCCAGCAGTTTAAGGGGACAGGGGGCTAACTATGGCTACACCTTC; CDR3 protein: CASSLRGQGANYGYTF; clone size: many; J gene: TRBJ1-2; D gene: TRBD1; CDR3 length: 16; V gene: TRBV28
CDR3 DNA: TGTGCCACCAGCAGGGCCCAGCTAAGCTTATCCGGCCGACGGGAAAAACTGTTTTTT; CDR3 protein: CATSRAQLSLSGRREKLFF; clone size: many; J gene: TRBJ1-4; D gene: -; CDR3 length: 19; V gene: TRBV15
CDR3 DNA: TGTGCCAGCAGCTTCTATTCAGACGGGGGTTGGGATGAGCAGTTCTTC; CDR3 protein: CASSFYSDGGWDEQFF; clone size: many; J gene: TRBJ2-1; D gene: -; CDR3 length: 16; V gene: TRBV7-6
CDR3 DNA: TGTGCCAGCACTAAGAGCGGAGAGGGCTTCGATGAGCAGTTCTTC; CDR3 protein: CASTKSGEGFDEQFF; clone size: many; J gene: TRBJ2-1; D gene: -; CDR3 length: 15; V gene: TRBV7-8
CDR3 DNA: TGTGCCAGCAGCGGCTTATCTGGGCAATACGAGCAGTACTTC; CDR3 protein: CASSGLSGQYEQYF; clone size: -; J gene: TRBJ2-7; D gene: -; CDR3 length: 14; V gene: TRBV5-4
CDR3 DNA: TGTGCCAGCAGCTTAGTTGGACTAGCGGGAGAGAGGGATGAGCAGTTCTTC; CDR3 protein: CASSLVGLAGERDEQFF; clone size: few; J gene: TRBJ2-1; D gene: TRBD2; CDR3 length: 17; V gene: TRBV11-3
CDR3 DNA: TGTGCCAGCAGCTTTAAGCCTCCTAGCGGGAGTGTCTTC; CDR3 protein: CASSFKPPSGSVF; clone size: many; J gene: TRBJ2-1; D gene: TRBD2; CDR3 length: 13; V gene: TRBV3-1
CDR3 DNA: TGTGCCAGCAGCCCCTCAACTACCGCGGTACACACAGATACGCAGTATTTT; CDR3 protein: CASSPSTTAVHTDTQYF; clone size: many; J gene: TRBJ2-3; D gene: -; CDR3 length: 17; V gene: TRBV4-2
CDR3 DNA: TGTGCCAGCAGGTCGGAACCTGGGGCAAACAAAGCTTTCTTT; CDR3 protein: CASRSEPGANKAFF; clone size: many; J gene: TRBJ1-1; D gene: -; CDR3 length: 14; V gene: TRBV12-3/TRBV12-4
CDR3 DNA: TGTGCCATCAGTGAGTCGGCTGGGCTGCAGGGAGAGACCCAGTACTTC; CDR3 protein: CAISESAGLQGETQYF; clone size: many; J gene: TRBJ2-5; D gene: -; CDR3 length: 16; V gene: TRBV10-3
CDR3 DNA: TGTGCCAGCAGCTCCCCCCGGGGCTGGGGTGAGCAGTTCTTC; CDR3 protein: CASSSPRGWGEQFF; clone size: many; J gene: TRBJ2-1; D gene: -; CDR3 length: 14; V gene: TRBV11-3